The 9 T cell receptor beta chains below come from one sample, sequenced in a study of blood T cell repertoires in COVID-19. Some clones are missing from TCRdb's copy, which holds only in-frame ones; the method was immunoSEQ multiplex PCR. Counted here are approximately 360,000 clones, 83% occurring once; the ten biggest clones make up approximately 4.7%. Sequencing was performed on PBMCs or T cells enriched from blood (not recorded which). These receptor sequences come from a woman aged 50 to 60 who had recovered from COVID-19.

V gene TRBV5-4 combines with J gene TRBJ1-2; weak D call: TRBD1 (6 bases). The germline gives CDR1 SGHNT, CDR2 YYREEE (reference sequence). The CDR3 has 15 amino acids. With 0 bases removed from V and 5 bases from J, the gap between germline ends came to 14 bases. The CDR3 here is CASSLVGGLGYGYTF. CDR3 nucleotide sequence: TGTGCCAGCAGCTTGGTCGGGGGGCTCGGTTATGGCTACACCTTC.

A few counts support this clone. The chain has TRBV6-5 and TRBJ1-5, with 9 bases matching TRBD1. Germline V gene data show CDR1 as MNHEY and CDR2 as SVGAGI. Unmatched junction bases numbered 9, after V lost 5 bases and J lost 7 bases. The CDR3 consists of 15 residues. This chain's CDR3 is CASSLLTGGIQPQHF. In DNA form, the CDR3 reads TGTGCCAGCAGTCTACTGACAGGGGGTATCCAGCCCCAGCATTTT.

This clone has only one observation. The chain couples TRBV28 to TRBJ1-1; unclear D gene. The CDR3 runs 17 residues. Germline lookup yields CDR1 MDHEN and CDR2 SYDVKM. Deletions cut 3 bases from V and 8 bases from J, with 25 bases between. The CDR3 coding sequence is TGTGCCAGCAGTTTTCCTACGAACCCTTCTACGCGCGTAGAAGCTTTCTTT. It encodes CASSFPTNPSTRVEAFF.

The V call is TRBV11-2, the J call TRBJ2-3, with TRBD2 matching 12 bases. The junction had 4 bases not matched to a gene; V was cut back by 4 bases and J by 5 bases. Germline V gives CDR1 SGHAT, CDR2 FQNNGV. This CDR3 has 15 residues. The CDR3: CASSYLAGGQDTQYF. As DNA, the CDR3 is TGTGCCAGCAGCTACCTAGCGGGGGGGCAAGATACGCAGTATTTT. Drawing the rest from reference TRBV11-2 and TRBJ2-3, the complete variable domain is EAGVAQSPRYKIIEKRQSVAFWCNPISGHATLYWYQQILGQGPKLLIQFQNNGVVDDSQLPKDRFSAERLKGVDSTLKIQPAKLEDSAVYLCASSYLAGGQDTQYFGPGTRLTVL.

The CDR3 spells CATSGGGHPIYNEQFF. The CDR3 bases are TGTGCCACCAGCGGGGGGGGACACCCGATATACAATGAGCAGTTCTTC. V and J are TRBV15 and TRBJ2-1, with D possibly matching TRBD2 (7 bases). V gave up 5 bases and J gave up 4 bases, with 18 bases separating them. The germline gives CDR1 LNHNV, CDR2 YYDKDF (reference sequence). The CDR3 loop spans 16 amino acids.

The rearrangement links TRBV5-1 to TRBJ2-2; 7 bases are a match to TRBD1. CDR3 length: 14 amino acids. The germline V gene encodes CDR1 SGHRS and CDR2 YFSETQ. V gave up 5 bases and J gave up 5 bases; unmatched junction bases: 6. The CDR3 DNA follows: TGCGCCAGCAGATCGACAGGGCCGACCGGGGAGCTGTTTTTT. This sequence encodes CASRSTGPTGELFF.

The CDR3 bases are TGTGCCAGCAGCTTGGATAGCGGGAGTTTTGATGAGCAGTTCTTC. Its translation: CASSLDSGSFDEQFF. The genes are TRBV5-6 and TRBJ2-1; 9 bases map to TRBD2. This CDR3 comprises 15 residues. With 0 bases clipped from V and 8 bases from J, the junction kept 6 bases outside the gene matches. Germline V lookup: CDR1 SGHDT, CDR2 YYEEEE.

The chain carries TRBV11-3 and TRBJ1-1; D unresolved. This CDR3 has 12 amino acids. Trimming shortened V by 6 bases and J by 10 bases, and 15 bases separated the two germline ends. From germline, CDR1 is SGHNT and CDR2 YENEEA. CDR3 DNA sequence: TGTGCCAGCAGTTTCGCCCAGGAAGCAGCTTTCTTT. It specifies CASSFAQEAAFF.

This chain links TRBV19 with TRBJ1-4; D is uncertain. Germline V lookup: CDR1 LNHDA, CDR2 SQIVND (reference sequence). The CDR3 covers 12 residues. V lost 8 bases to trimming and J lost 7 bases, with 11 bases between them. The CDR3 bases are TGTGCCAGTGGAGGGTTGTTTGAAAAACTGTTTTTT. It encodes CASGGLFEKLFF. Full variable domain (rest looked up from reference TRBV19 and TRBJ1-4): DGGITQSPKYLFRKEGQNVTLSCEQNLNHDAMYWYRQDPGQGLRLIYYSQIVNDFQKGDIAEGYSVSREKKESFPLTVTSAQKNPTAFYLCASGGLFEKLFFGSGTQLSVL.